The 22 T cell receptor beta chains below come from one sample, sequenced in a study of cytomegalovirus exposure and HLA in healthy donors. The PCR was carried out with 60 Vbeta primers and 13 Jbeta primers. The data were produced by immunoSEQ multiplex PCR, yet TCRdb's version contains in-frame clones alone and is incomplete. The sample records about 150,000 clones, roughly 80% being singletons. Sequencing was carried out using PBMCs. The source of these receptors is a woman aged 30 to 39 in good health and CMV-seronegative.

This chain connects TRBV5-1 to TRBJ2-4, with 9 positions matching TRBD2. This CDR3 is 19 amino acids long. Germline V gene lookup returns CDR1 SGHRS and CDR2 YFSETQ. V trimming: 1 base; J trimming: 0 bases; junction bases outside the gene matches: 11. The CDR3 region is CASSLLEREASLAKNIQYF. For the CDR3, the DNA is TGCGCCAGCAGCTTGTTGGAGCGGGAGGCCTCTCTAGCCAAAAACATTCAGTACTTC.

The V call is TRBV10-3, the J call TRBJ2-5, with 9 nucleotides matching TRBD2. Germline V gene sequence: CDR1 ENHRY, CDR2 SYGVKD. The CDR3 length is 15 residues. Germline trimming cut 5 bases from V and 5 bases from J; bases unmatched to any gene: 9. The CDR3 loop reads CAISFDGTSMETQYF. Here the CDR3 DNA reads TGTGCCATCAGTTTCGACGGGACTAGCATGGAGACCCAGTACTTC.

The rearrangement joins TRBV6-1 to TRBJ2-5; D might be TRBD1 (6 bases). There are 14 residues in the CDR3. Germline V gives CDR1 MNHNS, CDR2 SASEGT. Deletions cut 4 bases from V and 1 base from J, with 10 bases between. The CDR3 nucleotides read TGTGCCAGCAGTGTCGGACAGATCCAAGAGACCCAGTACTTC. Its translation is CASSVGQIQETQYF.

The rearrangement uses TRBV6-1 and TRBJ1-2, with unresolved D. Germline V CDR1 and CDR2: MNHNS, SASEGT. Trimming stripped 3 bases from V and 4 bases from J, with 6 bases between. This CDR3 contains 12 residues. In DNA form, the CDR3 reads TGTGCCAGCAGTGATTTTAGCTATGGCTACACCTTC. Its translation is CASSDFSYGYTF.

This clone came up once. This chain joins TRBV30 and TRBJ1-6, with D unclear. V was cut by 2 bases and J by 8 bases, with 16 bases left in between. The CDR3 spans 15 residues. Germline CDR1 and CDR2: GTSNPN and SVGIG (reference sequence). CDR3 nucleotides: TGTGCCTGGAGTCCCGACATATCAGAATATTCACCCCTCCACTTT. It encodes CAWSPDISEYSPLHF.

The chain uses TRBV29-1 and TRBJ2-7, with D possibly TRBD2 on 6 matching bases. Trimming cost V 4 bases and J 1 base, with 11 bases left between them. This CDR3 has 13 amino acids. CDR1 and CDR2 from the germline V gene are SQVTM and ANQGSEA. The CDR3 bases are TGCAGCGTTGTCTGGGGGGAATCCTACGAGCAGTACTTC. It encodes CSVVWGESYEQYF.

This clone turned up a few times. The V gene is TRBV6-1, the J gene TRBJ2-3, with D possibly being TRBD2 (6 bases). With 3 bases removed from V and 2 bases from J, the gap between germline ends came to 12 bases. CDR3 length: 15 amino acids. Germline V gene lookup returns CDR1 MNHNS and CDR2 SASEGT. For the CDR3, the DNA is TGTGCCAGCAGTGATCTTCGGGACTCCACAGATACGCAGTATTTT. This gives the protein CASSDLRDSTDTQYF.

As concerns this clone: This same CDR3 is encoded by further DNA sequences in the sample. The J gene is TRBJ2-7, the V gene TRBV5-1; TRBD2 might be the D (6 bases). Germline V gene data show CDR1 as SGHRS and CDR2 as YFSETQ. Trimming left V 1 base short and J 4 bases short, with 6 bases between. The CDR3 has 12 amino acids. This chain's CDR3 is CASSLRGYEQYF. Written as DNA, the CDR3 is TGCGCCAGCAGCTTGCGGGGGTACGAGCAGTACTTC.

The chain employs TRBV10-1 and TRBJ2-1; a possible D gene is TRBD1 (6 bases). Trimming took 3 bases from V and 8 from J, leaving 14 bases between them. CDR1 WNHNN and CDR2 SYGVQD come from the germline V gene (reference sequence). This CDR3 spans 14 amino acids. This CDR3 is CASSDPTGGDEQFF. The CDR3 nucleotides are TGCGCCAGCAGTGACCCGACAGGTGGAGATGAGCAGTTCTTC.

The chain couples TRBV7-3 to TRBJ2-3; TRBD2 matches at 8 bases. In germline, CDR1 is SGHTA, CDR2 FQGTGA. This CDR3 is built from 16 residues. Losses at the gene ends were 5 bases for V and 1 base for J; bases not matched to a gene: 8. CDR3 nucleotides: TGTGCCAGCAGCATCAGGCCAGCGGGGGGCACAGATACGCAGTATTTT. Translating it yields CASSIRPAGGTDTQYF.

This chain joins TRBV5-4 and TRBJ2-1, with 7 bases identical to TRBD1. J lost 0 bases, V lost 5 bases, and 5 bases had no gene match. The germline V gene has CDR1 SGHNT and CDR2 YYREEE (reference sequence). This CDR3 has 15 amino acids. This CDR3 reads CASRLDRSSYNEQFF. CDR3 sequence (DNA): TGTGCCAGCAGACTGGACAGGAGCTCCTACAATGAGCAGTTCTTC.

This clone was recorded a few times. The chain has TRBV10-2 and TRBJ2-5, with 10 positions matching TRBD2. The CDR3 spans 14 residues. Germline V CDR1 and CDR2: WSHSY, SAAADI. The ends lost 10 bases at V and 5 bases at J; junction bases unmatched: 10. As DNA, the CDR3 is TGCGCCACCCAGCGGGGGGGCCGTCCGGAGACCCAGTACTTC. This codes for CATQRGGRPETQYF.

The V call is TRBV6-5, the J call TRBJ2-3; 9 nucleotides align to TRBD2. The CDR3 sequence is 16 residues long. Germline CDR1 reads MNHEY; CDR2 reads SVGAGI. Germline trimming cut 2 bases from V and 3 bases from J; bases unmatched to any gene: 6. The CDR3, as DNA: TGTGCCAGCAGTTACAAAGGACTAGCGCCAACAGATACGCAGTATTTT. This translates into CASSYKGLAPTDTQYF.

This clone was observed a handful of times. The V call is TRBV2, the J call TRBJ1-2; D perhaps matches TRBD1 (5 bases). From germline, CDR1 is SNHLY and CDR2 FYNNEI. The CDR3 runs 13 residues. Trimming shortened V by 7 bases and J by 4 bases, and 13 bases separated the two germline ends. The CDR3 sequence is CASIPDSTYGYTF. The CDR3 DNA sequence: TGTGCCAGCATTCCTGACAGCACCTATGGCTACACCTTC.

The rearrangement links TRBV19 to TRBJ2-5; TRBD2 agrees at 9 bases. Looked up from germline, CDR1 is LNHDA and CDR2 is SQIVND (reference sequence). This CDR3 has 15 residues. J gave up 5 bases and V 5 bases, and 9 bases lay outside the gene matches. CDR3 sequence: CASSARAGTSETQYF. The CDR3 region has the DNA TGTGCCAGTAGTGCCAGGGCCGGGACTAGCGAGACCCAGTACTTC.

This clone has just one count. The V gene is TRBV30, the J gene TRBJ2-1; TRBD2 matches 8 bases. V was pared by 1 base and J by 6 bases, with 17 bases of the junction left unmatched. CDR3 length: 18 residues. CDR1 GTSNPN and CDR2 SVGIG come from the germline V gene (reference sequence). This chain's CDR3 is CAWSEVVASGRVFNEQFF. The CDR3 bases are TGTGCCTGGAGTGAAGTAGTGGCTAGCGGGCGAGTTTTCAATGAGCAGTTCTTC.

V and J are TRBV10-1 and TRBJ2-1; TRBD1 matches at 11 bases. Per the germline V gene, CDR1 is WNHNN and CDR2 is SYGVQD (reference sequence). V shed 3 bases, J shed 10 bases, and the junction held 11 bases outside the gene matches. The CDR3 has 16 amino acids. The CDR3 DNA reads as TGCGCCAGCAGTGAATTTGGGACAGGGGGACCTCCCGAGCAGTTCTTC. It codes for CASSEFGTGGPPEQFF.

CDR3 region: CASSQAWETGQMNYGYTF. The CDR3 DNA sequence: TGCGCCAGCAGCCAAGCGTGGGAAACCGGACAGATGAACTATGGCTACACCTTC. The chain recombines TRBV4-3 with TRBJ1-2, with D tentatively TRBD1 (6 bases). The ends were cut back, 1 base at V and 2 bases at J, with 20 bases in the middle. CDR1 is LGHNA, CDR2 YSLEER, per germline. The CDR3 is made up of 18 amino acids.

The gene calls are TRBV7-2 and TRBJ2-1; 12 bases are a match to TRBD2. The CDR3 has 17 amino acids. The V gene end was trimmed by 5 bases and the J gene end by 6 bases; junction bases not matched to a gene: 11. Germline V gives CDR1 SGHTA, CDR2 FQGNSA. For the CDR3, the DNA is TGTGCCAGCAGCCCGCGACTAGCGGGAGAAGGTCCCAATGAGCAGTTCTTC. Translated: CASSPRLAGEGPNEQFF.

This chain uses TRBV27 with TRBJ2-3; D remains ambiguous. The germline V gene encodes CDR1 MNHEY and CDR2 SMNVEV (reference sequence). V lost 5 bases, J lost 4 bases, and 13 bases lay in between. The CDR3 length is 14 residues. CDR3 bases: TGTGCCAGCAGTCTCCACGCAGTCCCAGATACGCAGTATTTT. The encoded protein is CASSLHAVPDTQYF.

J is TRBJ1-2 and V is TRBV19, with TRBD1 matching over 7 bases. Losses at the gene ends were 6 bases for V and 4 bases for J; bases not matched to a gene: 5. CDR1 and CDR2 from the germline V gene are LNHDA and SQIVND (reference sequence). The CDR3 has 13 residues. In DNA form, the CDR3 reads TGTGCCAGTAGCTCCGGGACAGCCTATGGCTACACCTTC. This codes for CASSSGTAYGYTF.

V usage is TRBV30 and J usage is TRBJ2-2; D is possibly TRBD2 (7 bases). Per germline, CDR1 GTSNPN and CDR2 SVGIG (reference sequence). The length of the CDR3 is 13 residues. CDR3 in amino acids: CAGGQENTGELFF. DNA of the CDR3: TGTGCGGGGGGGCAGGAGAACACCGGGGAGCTGTTTTTT.